One and the same sample provided the 13 T cell receptor beta chains below, sequenced in a study of radiotherapy plus CTLA-4 blockade in lung cancer. Libraries were prepared by immunoSEQ multiplex PCR; TCRdb keeps only in-frame clonotypes and omits some of them. The sample records some 100,000 clones, 65% to 85% being singletons. The sequenced sample was peripheral blood, obtained from a patient treated with radiotherapy plus ipilimumab. Every receptor here comes from a human donor with non-small cell lung cancer who had a partial response to radiotherapy plus ipilimumab.

The CDR3 sequence: CATSGAPTTEAFF. As DNA, the CDR3 is TGTGCCACCTCAGGGGCGCCTACCACTGAAGCTTTCTTT. The chain is built from TRBV6-1 and TRBJ1-1, with D possibly matching TRBD1 (6 bases). CDR3 length: 13 amino acids. Trimming left V 10 bases short and J 4 bases short, with 16 bases between. The germline CDR1 and CDR2 sequences are MNHNS and SASEGT.

The chain employs TRBV9 and TRBJ2-3; D gene ambiguous. V lost 3 bases and J 0 bases, leaving 11 bases between the germline ends. Looked up from germline, CDR1 is SGDLS and CDR2 is YYNGEE. This CDR3 is 15 amino acids long. CDR3 sequence reads: CASSADWLSTDTQYF. The CDR3 DNA sequence: TGTGCCAGCAGCGCAGACTGGTTGAGCACAGATACGCAGTATTTT.

The J gene is TRBJ2-5, the V gene TRBV5-5, with D perhaps matching TRBD1 (6 bases). The CDR3 is 15 residues long. Trimming took off 2 bases at V and 2 bases at J, with 13 bases between the two ends. In germline, CDR1 is SGHKS, CDR2 YYEKEE (reference sequence). CDR3 protein: CASSLGGNRQETQYF. CDR3 DNA sequence: TGTGCCAGCAGCTTAGGGGGAAATCGGCAAGAGACCCAGTACTTC.

Only a few counts were recorded for this clone. The chain employs TRBV18 and TRBJ1-5; possible D gene TRBD1, 6 bases. V shed 3 bases and J shed 3 bases, with 9 bases lying between them. Germline V gene lookup returns CDR1 KGHSH and CDR2 LQKENI. The CDR3 totals 14 residues. The CDR3 loop is CASSPGDNNQPQHF. The CDR3, as DNA: TGTGCCAGCTCACCCGGGGACAACAATCAGCCCCAGCATTTT.

This rearrangement joins TRBV5-4 to TRBJ2-1; 11 bases match TRBD2. With 0 bases clipped from V and 5 bases from J, the junction kept 4 bases outside the gene matches. CDR1 and CDR2 (germline): SGHNT, YYREEE (reference sequence). The CDR3 spans 16 residues. CDR3 sequence reads: CASSLVATSGNNEQFF. The CDR3 bases are TGTGCCAGCAGCTTGGTGGCGACTAGCGGGAACAATGAGCAGTTCTTC.

The chain joins TRBV11-2 to TRBJ1-5; tentatively, D is TRBD1 (6 bases). The CDR3 is made up of 15 amino acids. V gave up 2 bases and J gave up 4 bases, with 12 bases separating them. The germline V gene has CDR1 SGHAT and CDR2 FQNNGV. CDR3 DNA sequence: TGTGCCAGCAGCTTAATGGGGGACAAGAATCAGCCCCAGCATTTT. Amino acid sequence: CASSLMGDKNQPQHF.

The chain combines TRBV30 with TRBJ1-3; the D is unclear. The V and J ends lost 2 bases and 0 bases respectively, with 8 bases between them. The CDR3 runs 14 residues. CDR1 and CDR2 from the germline V gene are GTSNPN and SVGIG (reference sequence). CDR3 DNA sequence: TGTGCCTGGAGTTCTGGGAGCTCTGGAAACACCATATATTTT. It yields the protein CAWSSGSSGNTIYF.

This rearrangement joins TRBV19 to TRBJ2-2; the D gene is possibly TRBD2 (5 bases). CDR3 size: 14 residues. Trimming took 5 bases from V and 5 from J, leaving 12 bases between them. From germline, CDR1 is LNHDA and CDR2 SQIVND (reference sequence). The CDR3 sequence is CASSVDPGTGELFF. CDR3 nucleotides: TGTGCCAGTAGTGTTGACCCGGGGACCGGGGAGCTGTTTTTT.

The J gene is TRBJ1-5, the V gene TRBV30; D remains ambiguous. Germline V gene lookup returns CDR1 GTSNPN and CDR2 SVGIG (reference sequence). Trimming shortened V by 2 bases and J by 4 bases, and 6 bases separated the two germline ends. CDR3 length: 12 residues. The CDR3: CAWSIQNQPQHF. DNA of the CDR3: TGTGCCTGGAGTATACAAAATCAGCCCCAGCATTTT.

The chain joins TRBV28 to TRBJ2-1; TRBD2 might be the D (7 bases). The ends were cut back, 6 bases at V and 6 bases at J, with 15 bases in the middle. The V gene's germline CDR1 is MDHEN and CDR2 SYDVKM. The CDR3 length is 14 residues. Written as DNA, the CDR3 is TGTGCCAGCAGCTCAGCGGGACAAATCAATGAGCAGTTCTTC. Translation: CASSSAGQINEQFF.

The chain is built from TRBV4-3 and TRBJ1-1, with D unclear. With 3 bases removed from V and 10 bases from J, the gap between germline ends came to 18 bases. This CDR3 comprises 14 residues. Per germline, CDR1 LGHNA and CDR2 YSLEER. DNA for the CDR3: TGCGCCAGCAGCCACCTCTCCGAGGGCGGCGGAGCTTTCTTT. This translates into CASSHLSEGGGAFF.

The CDR3 sequence: CASSLMTGYRAKNIQYF. CDR3 coding DNA: TGTGCCAGCAGCTTAATGACAGGGTATAGAGCCAAAAACATTCAGTACTTC. V gene TRBV7-9 combines with J gene TRBJ2-4; 7 bases map to TRBD1. This CDR3 spans 17 amino acids. The trim removed 2 bases at V and 0 bases at J, leaving 7 bases unmatched. Germline values: CDR1 SEHNR, CDR2 FQNEAQ (reference sequence). Combining the CDR3 with reference TRBV7-9 and TRBJ2-4 gives the whole variable domain DTGVSQNPRHKITKRGQNVTFRCDPISEHNRLYWYRQTLGQGPEFLTYFQNEAQLEKSRLLSDRFSAERPKGSFSTLEIQRTEQGDSAMYLCASSLMTGYRAKNIQYFGAGTRLSVL.

This chain links TRBV19 with TRBJ2-1; 8 nucleotides agree with TRBD2. The germline CDR1 and CDR2 sequences are LNHDA and SQIVND (reference sequence). Trimming at V came to 1 base and at J to 8 bases, leaving 1 base not matched to a gene. CDR3 length: 13 amino acids. The CDR3 protein is CASSIAGGYEQFF. CDR3 in DNA: TGTGCCAGTAGTATAGCGGGGGGGTATGAGCAGTTCTTC.